This T cell receptor (beta chain) was observed in a study of vaccination and CD4 T cells after COVID-19. About the study: Post-vaccine sampling followed dose two by a median roughly 76 days (range 14 to 241).

Worth noting for this clonotype: Antigen unknown.

As for treatment: roughly 11-day PBMC culture with coronavirus spike peptide pools or control peptides (ViraFEST assay). CD4+ T cells that came from the unexposed donor were collected before the COVID-19 pandemic (2011-2018). Cells received half-medium changes with fresh IL-2 medium on days 3 and 7. Whenever cell numbers allowed, CD4+ T cells from unexposed donors were probed with SARS-CoV-2 S/N and four cold-coronavirus spikes. Scientists ran DNA taken from cultured CD4+ T cells through the Oncomine TCR Beta short-read assay for sequencing. From CD4+ T cells that had been cultured, genomic DNA was extracted. TCRdb analysed the PCR reads with MiXCR anew, one entry per CDR3 protein. This sample has 8,800 or so distinct CDR3 sequences; around 48% occur once, and the top ten carry 15% to 20%. The sample consisted of CD4+ T cells from blood, cultured in vitro. The clonotype was recovered from a human donor in good health.

The CDR3 loop reads CASSLGGTYGYTF. CDR3 nucleotide sequence: TGTGCCAGCAGCTTAGGGGGGACCTATGGCTACACCTTC. The gene calls are TRBV7-2 and TRBJ1-2; D possibly corresponds to TRBD1 (5 bases). The CDR3 extends over 13 amino acids. CDR1 and CDR2 (germline): SGHTA, FQGNSA. Trimming cost V 1 base and J 4 bases, with 7 bases left between them.